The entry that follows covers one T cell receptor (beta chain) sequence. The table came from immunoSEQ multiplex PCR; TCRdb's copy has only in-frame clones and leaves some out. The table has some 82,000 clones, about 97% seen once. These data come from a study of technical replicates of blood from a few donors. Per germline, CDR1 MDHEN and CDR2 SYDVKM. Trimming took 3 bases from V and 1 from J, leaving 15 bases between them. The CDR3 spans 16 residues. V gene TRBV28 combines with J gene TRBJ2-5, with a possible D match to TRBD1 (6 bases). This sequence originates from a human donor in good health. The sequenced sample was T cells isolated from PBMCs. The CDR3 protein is CASSLEEAGAQETQYF. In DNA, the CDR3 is TGTGCCAGCAGTTTGGAAGAGGCAGGGGCCCAAGAGACCCAGTACTTC.